The rows below give T cell receptor beta chains drawn from one sample of a study of blood T cell repertoires in COVID-19. Measured with immunoSEQ multiplex PCR; TCRdb has only the in-frame clones, and not every one. The table includes 60,000 to 75,000 clones, around 83% detected once. Material: peripheral blood. Receptor source: a human donor in a cohort sampled during active COVID-19. Both conserved end residues are part of each CDR3. D genes are given only for firm matches. Some rows mark clone size as missing; the rest say once, few, many or name a class of expanded clone.

d_gene	v_gene	abundance	j_gene	CDR3aa	CDR3nt
NA	TRBV6-5	NA	TRBJ1-2	CASSSGPGVRGYTF	TGTGCCAGCAGTTCTGGTCCAGGGGTACGCGGCTACACCTTC
TRBD1	TRBV5-6	once	TRBJ1-2	CASGTGGDGYTF	TGTGCCAGCGGGACAGGAGGAGATGGCTACACCTTC
NA	TRBV4-2	NA	TRBJ1-6	CASSQEGRSSYNSPLHF	TGTGCCAGCAGCCAAGAGGGCCGCAGCTCCTATAATTCACCCCTCCACTTT
TRBD1	TRBV7-8	NA	TRBJ2-3	CASTWAGGIDTQYF	TGTGCCAGCACCTGGGCAGGGGGCATAGATACGCAGTATTTT
NA	TRBV5-1	NA	TRBJ2-2	CASNRLGQNTGELFF	TGCGCCAGCAACCGTTTGGGACAGAACACCGGGGAGCTGTTTTTT
TRBD1	TRBV6-5	NA	TRBJ1-2	CASRPYRGLGYGYTF	TGTGCCAGCAGGCCATACAGGGGGCTGGGCTATGGCTACACCTTC
NA	TRBV3-1/TRBV3-2	NA	TRBJ2-5	CASSQSPSGGLQETQYF	TGTGCCAGCAGCCAAAGCCCGTCGGGGGGCCTACAAGAGACCCAGTACTTC
NA	TRBV6-6	few	TRBJ2-1	CASSRPRNEQFF	TGTGCCAGCAGTCGACCGCGGAATGAGCAGTTCTTC
TRBD1	TRBV18	NA	TRBJ1-2	CASSPDGTGVYGYTF	TGTGCCAGCTCACCCGACGGGACAGGGGTCTATGGCTACACCTTC
TRBD2	TRBV28	few	TRBJ2-1	CASSLEAGVSYNEQFF	TGTGCCAGCAGTTTAGAAGCGGGGGTCTCCTACAATGAGCAGTTCTTC
NA	TRBV6-5	NA	TRBJ1-1	CASSYSRGITEAFF	TGTGCCAGCAGTTACTCCCGGGGGATCACTGAAGCTTTCTTT
NA	TRBV27	NA	TRBJ2-7	CASSLWSGMGEQYF	TGTGCCAGCAGTTTATGGTCAGGAATGGGTGAGCAGTACTTC
NA	TRBV5-1	once	TRBJ2-1	CASRGQGLINEQFF	TGCGCCAGCAGAGGGCAGGGGTTAATAAATGAGCAGTTCTTC
TRBD1	TRBV11-3	NA	TRBJ2-1	CASSRQGADEQFF	TGTGCCAGCAGTCGACAGGGGGCCGATGAGCAGTTCTTC
NA	TRBV29-1	NA	TRBJ1-2	CSVYTGRNGYTF	TGCAGCGTTTACACAGGGCGCAATGGCTACACCTTC
TRBD2	TRBV5-1	NA	TRBJ2-3	CASSLASGAFFAQYF	TGCGCCAGCAGCTTGGCTAGCGGGGCATTTTTTGCGCAGTATTTT
TRBD2	TRBV11-2	NA	TRBJ2-3	CASSLRGSSGGTDTQYF	TGTGCCAGCAGCTTAAGGGGGTCTAGCGGGGGCACAGATACGCAGTATTTT
NA	TRBV2	few	TRBJ2-1	CASRGASGAVNEQFF	TGTGCCAGCAGGGGGGCCTCAGGGGCGGTGAATGAGCAGTTCTTC
TRBD1	TRBV11-3	once	TRBJ2-5	CASSPGTVGEETQYF	TGTGCCAGCAGCCCCGGGACAGTTGGGGAAGAGACCCAGTACTTC
TRBD1	TRBV18	NA	TRBJ2-5	CASSPRGTGVGETQYF	TGTGCCAGCTCACCACGCGGGACAGGGGTAGGAGAGACCCAGTACTTC
TRBD1	TRBV5-8	NA	TRBJ1-1	CASSLVIMPGQTNTEAFF	TGTGCCAGCAGCTTGGTAATTATGCCGGGACAGACGAACACTGAAGCTTTCTTT
TRBD1	TRBV19	NA	TRBJ2-3	CASSLTPGGLGTDTQYF	TGTGCCAGTAGCCTAACCCCAGGGGGCTTGGGCACAGATACGCAGTATTTT
NA	TRBV14	NA	TRBJ1-1	CASSQDMYRATTEAFF	TGTGCCAGCAGCCAAGATATGTACAGGGCGACCACTGAAGCTTTCTTT
NA	TRBV12-5	NA	TRBJ2-7	CASGLSRGITYSYEQYF	TGTGCTAGTGGTTTGTCACGGGGGATAACCTACTCCTACGAGCAGTACTTC
TRBD1	TRBV2	NA	TRBJ1-5	CASSEDRNNQPQHF	TGTGCCAGCAGTGAGGACAGGAACAATCAGCCCCAGCATTTT
TRBD1	TRBV18	NA	TRBJ1-6	CASSPKGQVGGSPLHF	TGTGCCAGCTCGCCCAAAGGACAGGTTGGTGGGTCACCCCTCCACTTT
NA	TRBV5-1	once	TRBJ2-1	CASTAQQGYNEQFF	TGCGCCAGCACGGCGCAGCAGGGGTACAATGAGCAGTTCTTC
TRBD2	TRBV3-1/TRBV3-2	NA	TRBJ2-1	CVIIATRAGGPLNEQFF	TGTGTTATCATAGCGACTAGAGCGGGGGGGCCCTTGAATGAGCAGTTCTTC
NA	TRBV6-1	NA	TRBJ2-6	CASSEEFSGANVLTF	TGTGCCAGCAGTGAGGAGTTCTCTGGGGCCAACGTCCTGACTTTC